This T cell receptor (beta chain) was found in a study of persistence of HIV-infected CD4 T cells. Findings of the study overall: Antigen-responding cells were enriched for degenerate expanded CDR3beta sequences. CMV- and Gag-responding cells had lower TCRbeta richness than CD3/CD28-responding cells.

This clone appeared once. Its target is unknown. With 6 bases removed from V and 3 bases from J, the gap between germline ends came to 12 bases. The CDR3 is 14 residues long. Germline CDR1 reads LNHDA; CDR2 reads SQIVND (reference sequence). The libraries were made with immunoSEQ version 4 in survey mode. Assay: immunoSEQ multiplex PCR; the TCRdb copy retains only in-frame clones and omits some. The table shows about 64,000 clones, with about 81% occurring only once. An overlapping HIV-1 Gag peptide pool stimulated these cells at roughly 0.97 ug/peptide/mL. CD40L/CD69 double-negative CD45RO-high memory CD4+ T cells were collected. Donors had CD4+ T cell counts above 400 cells/uL and were CMV-seropositive.

This specimen consisted of CD4+ T cells sorted from PBMCs after approximately 20-hour stimulation, obtained from a patient who received antiretroviral therapy. The chain combines TRBV19 with TRBJ1-5; D might be TRBD1 (6 bases). The clonotype comes from an adult man with HIV who was CMV-seropositive. CDR3 protein: CASSLTGFNQPQHF. The CDR3, as DNA: TGTGCCAGTAGCTTGACAGGTTTCAATCAGCCCCAGCATTTT.